This TCR beta chain stems from a study of blood T cell repertoires in COVID-19. The overall study: Italy, Spain and the United States were the sources of the convalescent and acute COVID-19 samples. Nucleic acid was either cDNA or gDNA, and it came from T cells, B-cell-depleted T cells, or PBMCs.

Germline V gives CDR1 LNHNV, CDR2 YYDKDF (reference sequence). Trimming stripped 5 bases from V and 5 bases from J, with 15 bases between. The CDR3 totals 14 residues. Original methodology: Reference gene primers were amplified, and this amplification served to estimate nucleated cell counts. Libraries were prepared by immunoSEQ multiplex PCR; TCRdb keeps only in-frame clonotypes and omits some of them. V and J calls and clone size follow that table, whereas D and trimming were derived from the DNA. The repertoire holds hundreds of thousands of clones, 87% seen once, with 12% in the top ten. The genes are TRBV15 and TRBJ1-1; D might be TRBD1 (6 bases). This receptor was identified in a woman aged 18-30 years who had recovered from COVID-19. The sample consisted of peripheral blood. The CDR3, as DNA: TGTGCCACCAGCCATCGGGGGGCGGGGACTGAAGCTTTCTTT. This encodes CATSHRGAGTEAFF.